This is a list of T cell receptor beta chains from one sample in a study of control samples from healthy donors and cancer patients. The assay was immunoSEQ multiplex PCR, and TCRdb's table has in-frame clones only and misses some. In the table there are around 92,000 clones, roughly four fifths of which are singletons. Sequencing was done on a sample of blood. These receptors came from a man aged 55 to 70 in good health. Both conserved end residues are part of each CDR3. Each record gives: V gene, D gene, CDR3 protein. The D gene is left open where the match is weak.

TRBV28 TRBD1 CASSLYNRGGTEAFF
TRBV28 NA CASRGGTPISGEQFF
TRBV19 TRBD1 CASSSRGPQNTEAFF
TRBV19 TRBD1 CASLGTGRDQPQHF
TRBV11-2 TRBD2 CASSLEVAGEEDTQYF
TRBV18 NA CASSPLQTYEQYF
TRBV3-1/TRBV3-2 TRBD1 CASSSWLDRGVDEQFF
TRBV6-5 NA CASSYRGGLEQYF
TRBV19 NA CASSTARGQYEQYF
TRBV3-1/TRBV3-2 NA CASSPGLGGREQFF
TRBV6-5 TRBD2 CASRKLAGGYDTQYF
TRBV7-7 TRBD1 CASSLGTAYNEQFF
TRBV5-4 TRBD2 CASSLGSSGSGEQFF
TRBV5-1 NA CASRQDGSGGNEQFF
TRBV19 TRBD1 CASSIAGQGRRYGYTF
TRBV28 NA CASSLAGPTDTQYF
TRBV3-1/TRBV3-2 NA CASSQDRGGGQPQHF
TRBV4-1 NA CASSQDLGSRQVLGTSPLHF
TRBV5-1 TRBD2 CASSLGVTSSYETQYF
TRBV5-6 NA CASSLILQARYQETQYF
TRBV4-1 TRBD2 CASSQDRRGGSAGETQYF